One sample yielded the 17 T cell receptor beta chains listed below, sequenced in a study of blood T cell repertoires in COVID-19. Clones were sequenced by immunoSEQ multiplex PCR, and TCRdb holds only the in-frame ones, with some missing. Of over 70,000 clones listed, 88% were seen once; the top ten hold 11%. The sample comprised peripheral blood. The receptors shown here come from an older man with acute or convalescent COVID-19.

This clone was detected once. The V and J genes are TRBV3-1 (or the pseudogene TRBV3-2) and TRBJ1-1; D is undetermined. Germline V gene sequence: CDR1 LGHDT, CDR2 YNNKEL (reference sequence). V was cut by 1 base and J by 1 base, with 10 bases left in between. The CDR3 spans 15 residues. CDR3 DNA sequence: TGTGCCAGCAGCCAAGCCGGACTGAAGAACACTGAAGCTTTCTTT. As protein: CASSQAGLKNTEAFF.

DNA of the CDR3: TGTGCCAGTACCGCGTCGAAGAGCATGAACACTGAAGCTTTCTTT. Translated, it gives CASTASKSMNTEAFF. The chain links TRBV19 to TRBJ1-1; unclear D gene. V was cut by 7 bases and J by 0 bases, with 15 bases left in between. Germline CDR1 is LNHDA and CDR2 is SQIVND (reference sequence). The CDR3 sequence is 15 residues long. The whole variable domain, filled in from reference TRBV19 and TRBJ1-1, reads DGGITQSPKYLFRKEGQNVTLSCEQNLNHDAMYWYRQDPGQGLRLIYYSQIVNDFQKGDIAEGYSVSREKKESFPLTVTSAQKNPTAFYLCASTASKSMNTEAFFGQGTRLTVV.

The chain has TRBV18 and TRBJ1-3; D is perhaps TRBD1 (5 bases). With 0 bases removed from V and 2 bases from J, the gap between germline ends came to 8 bases. CDR1 is KGHSH and CDR2 is LQKENI in the germline V gene. The CDR3 is 15 amino acids. The CDR3 region has the DNA TGTGCCAGCTCACCACCCCCGACAGCTGGAAACACCATATATTTT. It yields the protein CASSPPPTAGNTIYF. Based on the CDR3 plus reference TRBV18 and TRBJ1-3, the full variable domain is NAGVMQNPRHLVRRRGQEARLRCSPMKGHSHVYWYRQLPEEGLKFMVYLQKENIIDESGMPKERFSAEFPKEGPSILRIQQVVRGDSAAYFCASSPPPTAGNTIYFGEGSWLTVV.

The V gene is TRBV10-1, the J gene TRBJ2-4; D is ambiguous. The germline V gene has CDR1 WNHNN and CDR2 SYGVQD (reference sequence). V was shortened by 0 bases and J by 13 bases, with 13 bases between the two germline ends. The CDR3 totals 13 residues. In DNA, the CDR3 is TGCGCCAGCAGTGAGTCGGTATTTGGCTCCCAGTACTTC. This translates into CASSESVFGSQYF.

This chain links TRBV19 with TRBJ1-5; D is unresolved. Per germline, CDR1 LNHDA and CDR2 SQIVND (reference sequence). The CDR3 runs 15 residues. V lost 3 bases and J 0 bases, leaving 9 bases between the germline ends. Written as DNA, the CDR3 is TGTGCCAGTAGTATCAGCGCGGATAGCAATCAGCCCCAGCATTTT. Its protein product is CASSISADSNQPQHF. Filled out from reference TRBV19 and TRBJ1-5, the complete variable domain reads DGGITQSPKYLFRKEGQNVTLSCEQNLNHDAMYWYRQDPGQGLRLIYYSQIVNDFQKGDIAEGYSVSREKKESFPLTVTSAQKNPTAFYLCASSISADSNQPQHFGDGTRLSIL.

V and J are TRBV28 and TRBJ1-1; 9 bases agree with TRBD1. Germline-derived CDR1 and CDR2 are MDHEN and SYDVKM. The CDR3 runs to 11 residues. Unmatched junction bases numbered 5, after V lost 7 bases and J lost 11 bases. The CDR3: CASTGTGLAFF. In DNA form, the CDR3 reads TGTGCCAGCACCGGGACAGGGCTGGCTTTCTTT.

The gene calls are TRBV18 and TRBJ1-1, with no clear D. Per the germline V gene, CDR1 is KGHSH and CDR2 is LQKENI. Trimming removed 1 base at V and 1 base at J, with 13 bases between. The CDR3 covers 16 residues. The CDR3 DNA reads as TGTGCCAGCTCACCACGGTTATTTGGAGGGAACACTGAAGCTTTCTTT. This gives the protein CASSPRLFGGNTEAFF.

The chain links TRBV18 to TRBJ2-5; 7 positions agree with TRBD1. From germline, CDR1 is KGHSH and CDR2 LQKENI. The CDR3 extends over 16 amino acids. Trimming took 0 bases from V and 5 from J; bases not matched to a gene: 9. CDR3 nucleotide sequence: TGTGCCAGCTCACCACCCTTGTTGACAGGGCGGGAGACCCAGTACTTC. This encodes CASSPPLLTGRETQYF.

The chain is built from TRBV5-6 and TRBJ2-7; no firm D call. Trimming stripped 4 bases from V and 3 bases from J, with 11 bases between. This CDR3 region has 13 residues. The germline CDR1 and CDR2 sequences are SGHDT and YYEEEE. DNA for the CDR3: TGTGCCAGCAGCATCGACACTGTCTACGAGCAGTACTTC. Protein: CASSIDTVYEQYF. The whole variable domain, remainder taken from reference TRBV5-6 and TRBJ2-7, is DAGVTQSPTHLIKTRGQQVTLRCSPKSGHDTVSWYQQALGQGPQFIFQYYEEEERQRGNFPDRFSGHQFPNYSSELNVNALLLGDSALYLCASSIDTVYEQYFGPGTRLTVT.

V is TRBV28 and J is TRBJ1-1; D not certain. Germline V lookup: CDR1 MDHEN, CDR2 SYDVKM. Deletions cut 6 bases from V and 4 bases from J, with 9 bases between. This CDR3 contains 12 residues. CDR3 in amino acids: CASSLPFTEAFF. The CDR3 DNA reads TGTGCCAGCAGCCTTCCTTTCACTGAAGCTTTCTTT. Variable domain in full (rest from reference TRBV28 and TRBJ1-1): DVKVTQSSRYLVKRTGEKVFLECVQDMDHENMFWYRQDPGLGLRLIYFSYDVKMKEKGDIPEGYSVSREKKERFSLILESASTNQTSMYLCASSLPFTEAFFGQGTRLTVV.

The chain combines TRBV15 with TRBJ1-6; possible D gene TRBD1, 5 bases. The CDR3 has 15 amino acids. Trimming took off 0 bases at V and 6 bases at J, with 9 bases between the two ends. Per germline, CDR1 LNHNV and CDR2 YYDKDF (reference sequence). CDR3 in DNA: TGTGCCACCAGCAGAGAGGGGGACTCTAATTCACCCCTCCACTTT. This codes for CATSREGDSNSPLHF.

The gene calls are TRBV7-2 and TRBJ1-6; no firm D call. From germline, CDR1 is SGHTA and CDR2 FQGNSA. The CDR3 length is 16 residues. The V end lost 3 bases, the J end lost 0 bases, and 9 bases lay between the germline ends. The CDR3 region has the DNA TGTGCCAGCAGCTTCAGAGGGAGCTCCTATAATTCACCCCTCCACTTT. It is translated as CASSFRGSSYNSPLHF.

The chain joins TRBV7-9 to TRBJ1-4; TRBD1 matches 7 bases. The CDR3 spans 15 residues. Trimming took 5 bases from V and 1 from J; bases not matched to a gene: 4. Germline lookup yields CDR1 SEHNR and CDR2 FQNEAQ (reference sequence). The CDR3 coding sequence is TGTGCCAGCAGCGTAACAGGGGTAACTAATGAAAAACTGTTTTTT. Translating it yields CASSVTGVTNEKLFF.

The rearrangement links TRBV7-8 to TRBJ2-1, with a possible D match to TRBD2 (5 bases). CDR1 and CDR2 (germline): SGHVS, FQNEAQ. The CDR3 loop spans 12 amino acids. Deletions cut 4 bases from V and 15 bases from J, with 16 bases between. The CDR3 region is CASSYEGTGSFF. CDR3 sequence (DNA): TGTGCCAGCAGCTATGAGGGAACTGGGTCGTTCTTC.

V is TRBV27 and J is TRBJ1-5; D perhaps matches TRBD1 (6 bases). V was cut by 2 bases and J by 1 base, with 12 bases left in between. Germline values: CDR1 MNHEY, CDR2 SMNVEV (reference sequence). The CDR3 length is 16 residues. The CDR3: CASSLVGTRSNQPQHF. The CDR3 DNA sequence: TGTGCCAGCAGTTTAGTCGGGACACGAAGCAATCAGCCCCAGCATTTT.

V gene TRBV10-1 combines with J gene TRBJ1-3, with no clear D. CDR1 is WNHNN and CDR2 is SYGVQD in the germline V gene (reference sequence). Trimming left V 4 bases short and J 0 bases short, with 19 bases between. The CDR3 sequence is 18 residues long. CDR3 amino acids: CASSVDFAGRGSGNTIYF. DNA of the CDR3: TGCGCCAGCAGTGTTGATTTTGCGGGTCGAGGCTCTGGAAACACCATATATTTT.

As DNA, the CDR3 is TGTGCCAGCAGCCAAGGGGCTTACAGTGAAGCTTTCTTT. Its translation: CASSQGAYSEAFF. The gene calls are TRBV14 and TRBJ1-1; D call uncertain. Per germline, CDR1 SGHDN and CDR2 FVKESK. Trimming left V 1 base short and J 7 bases short, with 10 bases between. The CDR3 is 13 amino acids.